The 19 T cell receptor beta chains in this list originate from one sample, sequenced in a study of blood T cell repertoires in COVID-19. The repertoire was sequenced with immunoSEQ multiplex PCR; TCRdb's copy has only in-frame clones and lacks some. Here the sample spans approximately 160,000 clones, 70% to 90% being singletons. Sequences were obtained from peripheral blood. The receptors derive from a man aged 55 to 69 who had recovered from COVID-19.

This chain uses TRBV7-9 with TRBJ2-7; 7 bases are a match to TRBD1. Germline CDR1 SEHNR, CDR2 FQNEAQ (reference sequence). The CDR3 totals 15 residues. J was trimmed by 5 bases and V by 0 bases; bases with no gene match: 7. The CDR3 protein is CASSLAGGAENEQYF. CDR3 in DNA: TGTGCCAGCAGCTTAGCAGGGGGCGCGGAAAACGAGCAGTACTTC.

The chain recombines TRBV11-1 with TRBJ2-7; tentatively, D is TRBD2 (6 bases). Germline CDR1 reads SGHAT; CDR2 reads FQDESV (reference sequence). The V end was cut by 6 bases, the J end by 0 bases, with 9 bases between. CDR3 length: 13 amino acids. CDR3 sequence (DNA): TGTGCCAGCAGGGGGGGTATCTCCTACGAGCAGTACTTC. Its translation: CASRGGISYEQYF.

V gene TRBV5-6 combines with J gene TRBJ1-2, with 10 nucleotides matching TRBD1. Losses at the gene ends were 3 bases for V and 5 bases for J; bases not matched to a gene: 7. This CDR3 comprises 15 residues. CDR1 is SGHDT, CDR2 YYEEEE, per germline. The CDR3 sequence: CASSSGTGAGYGYTF. The CDR3 DNA follows: TGTGCCAGCAGCTCAGGGACAGGGGCTGGTTATGGCTACACCTTC.

This sequence joins TRBV3-1 (or the pseudogene TRBV3-2) and TRBJ1-5, with D unresolved. Germline values: CDR1 LGHDT, CDR2 YNNKEL (reference sequence). V was shortened by 3 bases and J by 4 bases, with 10 bases between the two germline ends. The CDR3 loop spans 14 amino acids. The CDR3 sequence: CASSQEDGNQPQHF. CDR3 bases: TGTGCCAGCAGCCAGGAAGACGGGAATCAGCCCCAGCATTTT.

In its sample, this clone was seen once. The V and J genes are TRBV19 and TRBJ2-1; D may be TRBD2 (5 bases). V lost 0 bases to trimming and J lost 10 bases, with 16 bases between them. Germline lookup yields CDR1 LNHDA and CDR2 SQIVND (reference sequence). This CDR3 region has 15 residues. The DNA of the CDR3 is TGTGCCAGTAGTATAGATGAGAATAGGGAGTACGAGCAGTTCTTC. Translation gives CASSIDENREYEQFF. The variable domain in full, completed from reference TRBV19 and TRBJ2-1, reads DGGITQSPKYLFRKEGQNVTLSCEQNLNHDAMYWYRQDPGQGLRLIYYSQIVNDFQKGDIAEGYSVSREKKESFPLTVTSAQKNPTAFYLCASSIDENREYEQFFGPGTRLTVL.

A word on this clone: The junction departs from germline at one end; a sequencing error may be responsible. The chain employs TRBV4-3 and TRBJ2-7; 10 positions match TRBD2. Germline values: CDR1 LGHNA, CDR2 YSLEER. This CDR3 contains 16 residues. CDR3 sequence: CASSQSGGAFSDEQYF. CDR3 coding DNA: TGCGCCAGCAGCCAGAGCGGGGGGGCCTTCTCCGACGAGCAGTACTTC.

The V call is TRBV9, the J call TRBJ1-2; a weak D match, TRBD1 (6 bases). The CDR3 sequence is 14 residues long. Germline CDR1 and CDR2: SGDLS and YYNGEE. V lost 2 bases to trimming and J lost 4 bases, with 12 bases between them. CDR3 protein: CASSVGGPAYGYTF. In DNA, the CDR3 is TGTGCCAGCAGCGTGGGGGGGCCGGCCTATGGCTACACCTTC.

The rearrangement uses TRBV19 and TRBJ2-4; 11 bases agree with TRBD1. The germline V gene encodes CDR1 LNHDA and CDR2 SQIVND (reference sequence). Trimming at V came to 1 base and at J to 0 bases, leaving 8 bases not matched to a gene. The CDR3 consists of 19 residues. The CDR3 nucleotides are TGTGCCAGTAGTATAGTCGGACAGGGGGCCCGGCTAGCCAAAAACATTCAGTACTTC. This codes for CASSIVGQGARLAKNIQYF.

This chain links TRBV7-9 with TRBJ1-6; D is possibly TRBD1 (5 bases). V lost 6 bases, J lost 10 bases, and 13 bases lay in between. Germline CDR1 SEHNR, CDR2 FQNEAQ (reference sequence). This CDR3 comprises 13 residues. The CDR3 loop is CASSRRGQSPLHF. The CDR3 coding sequence is TGTGCCAGCAGTCGAAGGGGTCAATCACCCCTCCACTTT.

This clone came up a few times. The rearrangement joins TRBV11-2 to TRBJ2-3; TRBD2 aligns across 7 bases. The CDR3 has 14 amino acids. Trimming removed 3 bases from V and 3 bases from J; junction bases left unmatched: 3. Per germline, CDR1 SGHAT and CDR2 FQNNGV. In nucleotides, the CDR3 is TGTGCCAGCAGCTTCTCACTAGCGACAGATACGCAGTATTTT. It codes for CASSFSLATDTQYF.

The chain joins TRBV7-8 to TRBJ1-4; a possible D gene is TRBD1 (5 bases). The CDR3 totals 15 residues. V lost 4 bases, J lost 7 bases, and 16 bases lay in between. Germline lookup yields CDR1 SGHVS and CDR2 FQNEAQ. The CDR3 protein is CASSYEWGVGEKLFF. The CDR3 DNA follows: TGTGCCAGCAGCTACGAATGGGGGGTGGGTGAAAAACTGTTTTTT.

The rearrangement joins TRBV2 to TRBJ2-1; the match to TRBD2 covers 12 bases. From germline, CDR1 is SNHLY and CDR2 FYNNEI. V was clipped by 4 bases and J by 7 bases; unmatched bases: 5. The CDR3 consists of 15 residues. CDR3 nucleotides: TGTGCCAGCAGTGGCCTAGCGGGGGGGCCTAATGAGCAGTTCTTC. Amino acids: CASSGLAGGPNEQFF.

This sequence joins TRBV3-1 (or the pseudogene TRBV3-2) and TRBJ2-3, with 9 bases aligning to TRBD2. Germline assignment: CDR1 LGHDT and CDR2 YNNKEL (reference sequence). J lost 0 bases, V lost 0 bases, and 16 bases had no gene match. The CDR3 runs 21 residues. As DNA, the CDR3 is TGTGCCAGCAGCCAAGATCCCCCAGCGGGGGGCGCCGTCGGGAGCACAGATACGCAGTATTTT. Protein product: CASSQDPPAGGAVGSTDTQYF.

This clone showed up just a few times. The chain links TRBV19 to TRBJ1-3, with TRBD1 matching 11 bases. The CDR3 is 15 residues long. Unmatched junction bases numbered 11, after V lost 8 bases and J lost 8 bases. The germline gives CDR1 LNHDA, CDR2 SQIVND (reference sequence). The CDR3: CASFPGQGAADTIYF. The CDR3 DNA sequence: TGTGCCAGTTTCCCCGGACAGGGGGCTGCAGACACCATATATTTT.

The chain carries TRBV6-2 or TRBV6-3 and TRBJ2-7; D remains unclear. The CDR3 extends over 11 amino acids. V dropped 5 bases and J dropped 9 bases, with 11 bases sitting between them. CDR1 is MNHEY, CDR2 SVGEGT, per germline. The CDR3 region has the DNA TGTGCCAGCAGTGCGTTTACGGGGCAGTACTTC. Translated: CASSAFTGQYF.

V and J are TRBV19 and TRBJ1-3; the D is unclear. Germline V gene sequence: CDR1 LNHDA, CDR2 SQIVND (reference sequence). V was clipped by 7 bases and J by 0 bases, with 10 bases between them. The CDR3 length is 14 residues. The chain's CDR3 is CASTGGISGNTIYF. DNA of the CDR3: TGTGCCAGTACCGGAGGGATCTCTGGAAACACCATATATTTT.

The gene calls are TRBV5-6 and TRBJ1-1; TRBD1 is a possible D gene (6 bases). CDR1 SGHDT and CDR2 YYEEEE come from the germline V gene. V was shortened by 4 bases and J by 0 bases, with 19 bases between the two germline ends. The CDR3 is 17 amino acids. The CDR3 reads CASSLNFRDTLNTEAFF. The CDR3 DNA sequence: TGTGCCAGCAGCCTTAATTTCCGGGACACCTTGAACACTGAAGCTTTCTTT.

In its sample, this clone was seen once. The chain has TRBV2 and TRBJ1-1; no firm D call. Between the trimmed V and J ends, which lost 2 bases and 3 bases, there was a span of 10 bases. Germline CDR1 and CDR2: SNHLY and FYNNEI. There are 14 residues in the CDR3. The CDR3 DNA reads TGTGCCAGCAGTGAAATGGGAGGATACACTGAAGCTTTCTTT. Protein: CASSEMGGYTEAFF.

V gene TRBV6-5 combines with J gene TRBJ1-1, with 9 bases identical to TRBD1. The CDR3 covers 13 residues. CDR1 MNHEY and CDR2 SVGAGI come from the germline V gene. With 8 bases clipped from V and 5 bases from J, the junction kept 6 bases outside the gene matches. The CDR3 sequence: CASRDREVTEAFF. CDR3 in DNA: TGTGCCAGCCGGGACAGGGAGGTTACTGAAGCTTTCTTT.